This record concerns one T cell receptor (beta chain) sequence. Its cognate antigen is unknown. These data come from a study of naive and memory T cell subsets. Findings and limits, study-wide: Possibly reflecting memory cells re-expressing CD45RA, a few larger clonotypes occurred in naive repertoires, especially CD8. Clonotypes here are unpaired alpha or beta chain sequences.

Germline loops: CDR1 SQVTM, CDR2 ANQGSEA. V dropped 4 bases and J dropped 11 bases, with 13 bases sitting between them. CDR3 length equals 11 residues. The beta constant-region primer was an equimolar mix of two oligonucleotides covering TRBC1 and TRBC2. Ligated cDNA was amplified by four rounds of PCR with nested alpha and beta constant-region primers and SP2. MiXCR, run by TCRdb on the UMI-ligation and nested PCR reads, gives a single entry per CDR3 protein. The table has around 140,000 distinct CDR3 sequences, under 25% seen once. The sample taken for sequencing was naive CD8+ T cells from blood. This chain joins TRBV29-1 and TRBJ2-3; the D is unclear. This clonotype was obtained from a human donor in good health. The CDR3 DNA is TGCAGCGTTGGAACCCCGAGACAGCAGTATTTT. Amino acid sequence: CSVGTPRQQYF.